Each of the 24 T cell receptor beta chains below was sequenced from the same sample in a study of T cell responses to AZD1222 COVID-19 vaccine. Profiling relied on immunoSEQ multiplex PCR, and the TCRdb table lists in-frame clones only, not all of them. The data show about 82,000 clones, roughly 90% seen once. The source material was peripheral blood, sampled on day 0 of AZD1222 vaccination. All receptors derive from an adult in good health.

The V and J genes are TRBV12-3 or TRBV12-4 and TRBJ2-7, with 9 bases fitting TRBD1. This CDR3 is 13 amino acids long. Germline trimming cut 5 bases from V and 6 bases from J; bases unmatched to any gene: 5. CDR3 residues: CASSPSDRGEQYF. DNA for the CDR3: TGTGCCAGCAGTCCGTCGGACAGGGGCGAGCAGTACTTC.

This clone was found a few times. The chain has TRBV7-2 and TRBJ1-4; D is perhaps TRBD1 (5 bases). The CDR3 extends over 13 amino acids. The V gene's germline CDR1 is SGHTA and CDR2 FQGNSA. Trimming took off 1 base at V and 10 bases at J, with 10 bases between the two ends. In DNA form, the CDR3 reads TGTGCCAGCAGCTTAGTCGGGGGGGGAAAACTGTTTTTT. Amino acid sequence: CASSLVGGGKLFF.

The chain employs TRBV3-1 (or the pseudogene TRBV3-2) and TRBJ1-5; D not resolved. CDR1 is LGHDT and CDR2 is YNNKEL in the germline V gene (reference sequence). CDR3 size: 14 residues. Trimming stripped 1 base from V and 0 bases from J, with 4 bases between. The CDR3: CASSQGNSNQPQHF. CDR3 in DNA: TGTGCCAGCAGCCAAGGGAATAGCAATCAGCCCCAGCATTTT.

The genes are TRBV30 and TRBJ1-2, with 7 bases fitting TRBD1. Germline V gene lookup returns CDR1 GTSNPN and CDR2 SVGIG (reference sequence). This CDR3 spans 13 amino acids. V lost 4 bases and J lost 4; bases outside the gene matches: 6. Here the CDR3 reads CAWTTGPAYGYTF. The CDR3 bases are TGTGCCTGGACGACAGGGCCAGCCTATGGCTACACCTTC.

The V and J genes are TRBV11-3 and TRBJ2-3; 9 nucleotides agree with TRBD1. The CDR3 is made up of 15 amino acids. Germline-derived CDR1 and CDR2 are SGHNT and YENEEA. V gave up 5 bases and J gave up 4 bases; unmatched junction bases: 7. The CDR3 region is CASSPGQGWADTQYF. As DNA, the CDR3 is TGTGCCAGCAGCCCTGGACAGGGGTGGGCAGATACGCAGTATTTT.

This clone was detected only once. The V call is TRBV7-6, the J call TRBJ1-4; 7 bases match TRBD1. There are 15 residues in the CDR3. After removal of 2 bases from V and 4 bases from J, the junction contained 4 bases not matched to a gene. Germline V CDR1 and CDR2: SGHVS, FNYEAQ. CDR3 loop: CASSLSGQYNEKLFF. The DNA of the CDR3 is TGTGCCAGCAGCTTATCGGGACAGTATAATGAAAAACTGTTTTTT.

The rearrangement joins TRBV30 to TRBJ1-2, with D uncertain. The germline V and J ends were trimmed by 5 bases and 4 bases, with 8 bases remaining between them. Per germline, CDR1 GTSNPN and CDR2 SVGIG (reference sequence). The CDR3 length is 11 residues. In DNA form, the CDR3 reads TGTGCCTGGGGGGTGAGCTATGGCTACACCTTC. It encodes CAWGVSYGYTF.

The V call is TRBV11-2, the J call TRBJ2-3; 7 positions agree with TRBD1. The germline gives CDR1 SGHAT, CDR2 FQNNGV. V lost 5 bases and J lost 7; bases outside the gene matches: 9. The CDR3 sequence is 14 residues long. The CDR3 sequence is CASSPRQGVNTQYF. The CDR3 DNA reads TGTGCCAGCAGCCCCCGACAGGGAGTAAATACGCAGTATTTT.

The rearrangement uses TRBV6-5 and TRBJ1-5; D might be TRBD1 (5 bases). The CDR3 extends over 14 amino acids. V lost 10 bases and J 7 bases, leaving 20 bases between the germline ends. Per the germline V gene, CDR1 is MNHEY and CDR2 is SVGAGI. The CDR3 sequence is CATTGVGAGQPQHF. In nucleotides, the CDR3 is TGTGCCACTACCGGGGTAGGGGCGGGGCAGCCCCAGCATTTT.

This clone showed up just once. The chain carries TRBV5-1 and TRBJ2-3, with D tentatively TRBD2 (5 bases). Germline V gene data show CDR1 as SGHRS and CDR2 as YFSETQ. The CDR3 is 15 amino acids. The V end was cut by 2 bases, the J end by 6 bases, with 16 bases between. The CDR3 DNA reads TGCGCCAGCAGCTTTACGGCCGCTAGCAGGGATACGCAGTATTTT. Translating it yields CASSFTAASRDTQYF.

This clone was seen only once. The chain has TRBV3-1 (or the pseudogene TRBV3-2) and TRBJ2-1; D remains ambiguous. This CDR3 spans 12 amino acids. Germline CDR1 LGHDT, CDR2 YNNKEL (reference sequence). Trimming left V 2 bases short and J 5 bases short, with 4 bases between. CDR3 DNA: TGTGCCAGCAGCCAAATCGACAATGAGCAGTTCTTC. Translating gives CASSQIDNEQFF.

V gene TRBV2 combines with J gene TRBJ1-2, with 7 bases lining up with TRBD1. CDR3 length: 15 residues. V dropped 6 bases and J dropped 2; count of bases not matched to a gene: 9. Per germline, CDR1 SNHLY and CDR2 FYNNEI. CDR3 DNA sequence: TGTGCCAGCAGGGAGCACGTGACAGGGAACTATGGCTACACCTTC. As protein: CASREHVTGNYGYTF.

The V gene is TRBV6-1, the J gene TRBJ1-2; no clear D. Trimming pared 0 bases from V and 5 bases from J, leaving 10 bases between. CDR3 length equals 14 residues. Germline V CDR1 and CDR2: MNHNS, SASEGT. CDR3 in amino acids: CASSEAIARYGYTF. The CDR3 nucleotides read TGTGCCAGCAGTGAAGCGATAGCTCGTTATGGCTACACCTTC.

CDR3 DNA: TGTGCCAGCTCCCACGGGACAGGGCACGGGGAGCTGTTTTTT. This sequence encodes CASSHGTGHGELFF. The chain recombines TRBV18 with TRBJ2-2, with 9 bases aligning to TRBD1. Germline assignment: CDR1 KGHSH and CDR2 LQKENI. V shed 6 bases, J shed 7 bases, and the junction held 6 bases outside the gene matches. The CDR3 spans 14 residues.

The chain employs TRBV4-3 and TRBJ2-5; D may be TRBD1 or TRBD2 (5 bases each). The germline V gene encodes CDR1 LGHNA and CDR2 YSLEER. V was clipped by 0 bases and J by 7 bases, with 18 bases between them. The CDR3 has 16 amino acids. CDR3 amino acids: CASSQDRDATLGTQYF. Here the CDR3 DNA reads TGCGCCAGCAGCCAAGACCGGGACGCCACTCTCGGGACCCAGTACTTC.

The chain couples TRBV19 to TRBJ1-2; D gene ambiguous. Trimming removed 1 base from V and 4 bases from J, with 13 bases in between. Germline lookup yields CDR1 LNHDA and CDR2 SQIVND (reference sequence). This CDR3 is built from 15 residues. CDR3 sequence: CASSIASGQLYGYTF. The CDR3 DNA sequence: TGTGCCAGTAGTATAGCGTCCGGCCAGCTCTATGGCTACACCTTC.

This chain uses TRBV6-4 with TRBJ1-1, with unresolved D. This CDR3 is 13 amino acids long. Germline values: CDR1 MRHNA, CDR2 SNTAGT. With 3 bases removed from V and 4 bases from J, the gap between germline ends came to 9 bases. CDR3: CASSEARGTEAFF. The CDR3 bases are TGTGCCAGCAGTGAAGCCCGGGGCACTGAAGCTTTCTTT.

The chain employs TRBV4-1 and TRBJ2-1; TRBD1 matches at 7 bases. Germline CDR1 reads MGHRA; CDR2 reads YSYEKL. The junction had 11 bases not matched to a gene; V was cut back by 1 base and J by 8 bases. This CDR3 has 16 residues. CDR3 region: CASSQGTGKTKDEQFF. Written as DNA, the CDR3 is TGCGCCAGCAGCCAAGGGACAGGAAAGACAAAGGATGAGCAGTTCTTC.

The V call is TRBV7-9, the J call TRBJ2-3; 10 positions match TRBD2. The germline V gene encodes CDR1 SEHNR and CDR2 FQNEAQ (reference sequence). The ends lost 5 bases at V and 2 bases at J; junction bases unmatched: 7. CDR3 length: 16 amino acids. For the CDR3, the DNA is TGTGCCAGCAGCCGTGCTAGCGGGGGCTACACAGATACGCAGTATTTT. Translating it yields CASSRASGGYTDTQYF.

This sequence joins TRBV5-4 and TRBJ2-5; possibly TRBD2 for D (5 bases). Between the trimmed V and J ends, which lost 0 bases and 5 bases, there was a span of 11 bases. CDR1 is SGHNT and CDR2 is YYREEE in the germline V gene (reference sequence). The CDR3 consists of 14 residues. The CDR3 DNA reads TGTGCCAGCAGCTTGGGAATTGAGCGGGAGACCCAGTACTTC. Encoded protein: CASSLGIERETQYF. The variable domain in full, with the rest retrieved from reference TRBV5-4 and TRBJ2-5, is ETGVTQSPTHLIKTRGQQVTLRCSSQSGHNTVSWYQQALGQGPQFIFQYYREEENGRGNFPPRFSGLQFPNYSSELNVNALELDDSALYLCASSLGIERETQYFGPGTRLLVL.

The chain carries TRBV11-3 and TRBJ1-1, with no clear D. The CDR3 has 12 residues. Germline V gene data show CDR1 as SGHNT and CDR2 as YENEEA. V lost 7 bases to trimming and J lost 1 base, with 7 bases between them. The CDR3 sequence: CASKGRNTEAFF. For the CDR3, the DNA is TGTGCCAGCAAAGGCAGGAACACTGAAGCTTTCTTT.

This clone was seen a single time. The chain combines TRBV6-5 with TRBJ1-5; tentatively, D is TRBD1 (5 bases). The V gene's germline CDR1 is MNHEY and CDR2 SVGAGI. This CDR3 has 14 residues. V was pared by 10 bases and J by 3 bases, with 16 bases between. This CDR3 is CAIASGIYNQPQHF. The CDR3 nucleotides read TGTGCCATCGCATCAGGGATTTACAATCAGCCCCAGCATTTT.

The chain joins TRBV2 to TRBJ1-1; D is perhaps TRBD1 (5 bases). There are 13 residues in the CDR3. The V and J ends lost 10 bases and 4 bases respectively, with 16 bases between them. Germline-derived CDR1 and CDR2 are SNHLY and FYNNEI. CDR3 sequence reads: CATGQGEGTEAFF. The CDR3 DNA follows: TGTGCCACCGGACAAGGGGAGGGCACTGAAGCTTTCTTT.

This chain connects TRBV29-1 to TRBJ2-7; D is unclear. Germline CDR1 and CDR2: SQVTM and ANQGSEA. The CDR3 extends over 11 amino acids. The V end was cut by 3 bases, the J end by 3 bases, with 6 bases between. CDR3 loop: CSVEVSYEQYF. The CDR3 coding sequence is TGCAGCGTTGAGGTTAGCTACGAGCAGTACTTC.